The 5 T cell receptor beta chains listed next were all sequenced from one sample in a study of blood T cell repertoires in COVID-19. The repertoire was sequenced with immunoSEQ multiplex PCR; TCRdb's copy has only in-frame clones and lacks some. The table includes about 180,000 clones, about 87% detected once. Sequencing input: peripheral blood. The receptors originated from a woman aged 25 to 39 with acute or convalescent COVID-19.

The J gene is TRBJ2-1, the V gene TRBV27; no definite D call. CDR3 length: 13 amino acids. The germline V and J ends were trimmed by 5 bases and 9 bases, with 14 bases remaining between them. Germline V gene sequence: CDR1 MNHEY, CDR2 SMNVEV (reference sequence). The DNA of the CDR3 is TGTGCCAGCAGTCTTCGCCCACGGGTTGAGCAGTTCTTC. Amino acid sequence: CASSLRPRVEQFF.

This chain links TRBV30 with TRBJ2-2; tentative D call: TRBD1 (6 bases). The V and J ends lost 3 bases and 7 bases respectively, with 24 bases between them. The length of the CDR3 is 17 residues. Germline CDR1 and CDR2: GTSNPN and SVGIG (reference sequence). The CDR3 loop reads CAWRGNGGHEPFGELFF. CDR3 coding DNA: TGTGCCTGGAGGGGGAATGGGGGCCACGAACCTTTCGGGGAGCTGTTTTTT.

The chain combines TRBV5-5 with TRBJ2-3; 7 bases line up with TRBD2. Germline CDR1 is SGHKS and CDR2 is YYEKEE (reference sequence). This CDR3 has 15 amino acids. V lost 7 bases, J lost 0 bases, and 8 bases stayed unmatched. The CDR3 region has the DNA TGTGCCAGCCAAAGCGGGGCCTCTAGCACAGATACGCAGTATTTT. Protein product: CASQSGASSTDTQYF.

V gene TRBV28 combines with J gene TRBJ1-3, with 10 bases identical to TRBD1. CDR3 length: 14 amino acids. With V trimmed by 7 bases and J by 5 bases, 5 bases remained unmatched. CDR1 MDHEN and CDR2 SYDVKM come from the germline V gene. The CDR3 loop reads CASTRQGARNTIYF. Here the CDR3 DNA reads TGTGCCAGCACAAGACAGGGGGCGCGAAACACCATATATTTT.

The V call is TRBV3-1 (or the pseudogene TRBV3-2), the J call TRBJ2-1, with D unclear. The CDR3 contains 16 residues. CDR1 and CDR2 (germline): LGHDT, YNNKEL (reference sequence). Deletions cut 0 bases from V and 0 bases from J, with 9 bases between. This CDR3 reads CASSQDRRVSYNEQFF. In nucleotides, the CDR3 is TGTGCCAGCAGCCAAGATAGACGGGTCTCCTACAATGAGCAGTTCTTC.